The T cell receptor (beta chain) described here comes from a study of blood T cell repertoires in COVID-19. Background on the study: Acute and convalescent COVID-19 specimens originated in the United States, Italy and Spain.

The table came from immunoSEQ multiplex PCR; TCRdb's copy has only in-frame clones and leaves some out. The sample consists of 120,000 or so clones, 88% of them appearing once. This TCR was recovered from a human donor in a cohort sampled during active COVID-19. The sample consisted of peripheral blood.

In DNA, the CDR3 is TGCAGCGTTGTGACAGCAATTTCCTCCCCCTACGAGCAGTACTTC. It encodes CSVVTAISSPYEQYF. V and J are TRBV29-1 and TRBJ2-7; D is possibly TRBD1 (5 bases). From germline, CDR1 is SQVTM and CDR2 ANQGSEA. V was clipped by 4 bases and J by 2 bases, with 18 bases between them. The CDR3 is 15 amino acids.